The 16 T cell receptor beta chains listed next were all sequenced from one sample in a study of blood T cell repertoires in COVID-19. TCRdb's copy holds only in-frame clones and misses some; the assay was immunoSEQ multiplex PCR. This sample has about 140,000 clones; about 86% occur once, and the top ten carry over 7%. Specimen: peripheral blood. These receptors came from a human donor in a cohort sampled during active COVID-19.

The chain couples TRBV27 to TRBJ1-1, with 11 bases lining up with TRBD1. CDR1 and CDR2 from the germline V gene are MNHEY and SMNVEV (reference sequence). After removal of 7 bases from V and 0 bases from J, the junction contained 4 bases not matched to a gene. The CDR3 sequence is 15 residues long. CDR3 in amino acids: CASTGTGGMNTEAFF. The CDR3 nucleotides are TGTGCCAGCACCGGGACAGGGGGTATGAACACTGAAGCTTTCTTT.

CDR3 sequence: CASSLMDRANNEQFF. CDR3 DNA sequence: TGTGCCAGCAGCTTGATGGACAGGGCCAACAATGAGCAGTTCTTC. The chain employs TRBV5-6 and TRBJ2-1, with 8 bases aligning to TRBD1. J gave up 5 bases and V 1 base, and 5 bases lay outside the gene matches. Germline V gene data show CDR1 as SGHDT and CDR2 as YYEEEE. The CDR3 is 15 amino acids.

The chain uses TRBV5-1 and TRBJ2-7; 10 bases align to TRBD1. Trimming took 6 bases from V and 6 from J; bases not matched to a gene: 6. This CDR3 contains 13 residues. In germline, CDR1 is SGHRS, CDR2 YFSETQ. This chain's CDR3 is CASTGTGVFEQYF. In DNA, the CDR3 is TGCGCCAGCACCGGGACAGGGGTTTTCGAGCAGTACTTC.

This clone occurred once. V and J are TRBV25-1 and TRBJ2-3; D is unclear. V was trimmed by 6 bases and J by 0 bases, leaving 7 bases between them. This CDR3 has 13 amino acids. The germline gives CDR1 MGHDK, CDR2 SYGVNS. CDR3 loop: CASRKHSTDTQYF. The DNA for the CDR3 is TGTGCCAGCAGGAAGCACAGCACAGATACGCAGTATTTT.

The CDR3 reads CASSLSLWGGTYEQYF. CDR3 DNA sequence: TGTGCCAGCAGCTTGTCGCTATGGGGGGGGACCTACGAGCAGTACTTC. This sequence joins TRBV5-6 and TRBJ2-7, with TRBD2 identical over 7 bases. J lost 2 bases, V lost 1 base, and 9 bases had no gene match. There are 16 residues in the CDR3. Germline values: CDR1 SGHDT, CDR2 YYEEEE.

Here the CDR3 reads CSVRRGGEQYF. The CDR3 DNA reads as TGCAGTGTCAGAAGAGGGGGTGAGCAGTACTTC. The chain links TRBV20-1 to TRBJ2-7; the D gene is possibly TRBD1 (6 bases). Trimming cost V 7 bases and J 7 bases, with 14 bases left between them. In germline, CDR1 is DFQATT, CDR2 SNEGSKA (reference sequence). The CDR3 has 11 amino acids.

This clone has only a few counts. The rearrangement joins TRBV10-2 to TRBJ2-5; D possibly corresponds to TRBD1 (6 bases). V was cut by 7 bases and J by 2 bases, with 14 bases left in between. Germline CDR1 is WSHSY and CDR2 is SAAADI. This CDR3 comprises 14 residues. In nucleotides, the CDR3 is TGCGCCAGCAAAGGGGGTTCGGGGCAAGAGACCCAGTACTTC. Its protein is CASKGGSGQETQYF.

The chain links TRBV7-6 to TRBJ1-2, with D unclear. Germline lookup yields CDR1 SGHVS and CDR2 FNYEAQ. Trimming left V 6 bases short and J 0 bases short, with 17 bases between. CDR3 length: 16 residues. CDR3: CASSPTESYSNYGYTF. The DNA of the CDR3 is TGTGCCAGCAGTCCCACCGAGAGCTATTCTAACTATGGCTACACCTTC.

V gene TRBV24-1 combines with J gene TRBJ2-1, with 8 bases aligning to TRBD2. CDR3 size: 15 residues. CDR1 is KGHDR, CDR2 SFDVKD, per germline. The ends lost 4 bases at V and 5 bases at J; junction bases unmatched: 6. In nucleotides, the CDR3 is TGTGCCACCAGTGACGGGGGGGGAGGTGACAATGAGCAGTTCTTC. This sequence encodes CATSDGGGGDNEQFF.

This clone was seen more than once but under ten times. This sequence joins TRBV6-5 and TRBJ2-7, with TRBD2 identical over 8 bases. CDR1 and CDR2 (germline): MNHEY, SVGAGI. The V and J ends lost 0 bases and 1 base, in that order; junction bases with no gene match: 2. CDR3 size: 15 residues. The CDR3 reads CASSYSGLGSYEQYF. CDR3 bases: TGTGCCAGCAGTTACTCGGGACTAGGGTCCTACGAGCAGTACTTC.

The chain couples TRBV20-1 to TRBJ2-1; D remains ambiguous. V was clipped by 3 bases and J by 9 bases, with 9 bases between them. Germline V gene data show CDR1 as DFQATT and CDR2 as SNEGSKA (reference sequence). This CDR3 region has 11 residues. The CDR3 DNA reads TGCAGTGCTAGGAGAGGCGCTGAGCAGTTCTTC. Its protein is CSARRGAEQFF.

This clone occurred a few times. The genes are TRBV19 and TRBJ1-2; TRBD1 matches 9 bases. The CDR3 covers 13 residues. Losses at the gene ends were 10 bases for V and 5 bases for J; bases not matched to a gene: 8. The germline V gene has CDR1 LNHDA and CDR2 SQIVND (reference sequence). CDR3 bases: TGTGCCACACAGGGGGCCTTAGGGTATGGCTACACCTTC. Translation gives CATQGALGYGYTF.

The table lists this clone with a count of one. The chain couples TRBV7-9 to TRBJ2-3, with D maybe TRBD2 (7 bases). The CDR3 totals 16 residues. Trimming cost V 5 bases and J 2 bases, with 17 bases left between them. Germline CDR1 reads SEHNR; CDR2 reads FQNEAQ (reference sequence). CDR3: CASSPGGGGATDTQYF. For the CDR3, the DNA is TGTGCCAGCAGCCCCGGAGGCGGGGGCGCCACAGATACGCAGTATTTT.

The chain has TRBV4-1 and TRBJ1-2; TRBD1 matches 7 bases. The V segment lost 1 base and the J segment 4 bases; nucleotides outside the gene matches: 6. This CDR3 contains 15 residues. Germline V gives CDR1 MGHRA, CDR2 YSYEKL. The CDR3, as DNA: TGCGCCAGCAGCCAAGCCGTGACAGGGACCTATGGCTACACCTTC. Protein sequence: CASSQAVTGTYGYTF.

The gene calls are TRBV18 and TRBJ1-5; TRBD1 is a possible D gene (5 bases). The germline V and J ends were trimmed by 3 bases and 5 bases, with 8 bases remaining between them. The CDR3 covers 13 residues. Germline CDR1 KGHSH, CDR2 LQKENI. CDR3 sequence: CASSPRGDQPQHF. CDR3 coding DNA: TGTGCCAGCTCACCCCGGGGGGATCAGCCCCAGCATTTT.

This clone was counted only a few times. This chain links TRBV28 with TRBJ2-7; 10 nucleotides line up with TRBD1. Germline V lookup: CDR1 MDHEN, CDR2 SYDVKM. J was trimmed by 2 bases and V by 7 bases; bases with no gene match: 11. The CDR3 has 16 residues. The CDR3 sequence: CASNAGQGSSTYEQYF. In DNA form, the CDR3 reads TGTGCCAGCAACGCGGGACAGGGGTCCAGTACCTACGAGCAGTACTTC. The full variable domain, in which reference TRBV28 and TRBJ2-7 provide the parts outside the CDR3, is DVKVTQSSRYLVKRTGEKVFLECVQDMDHENMFWYRQDPGLGLRLIYFSYDVKMKEKGDIPEGYSVSREKKERFSLILESASTNQTSMYLCASNAGQGSSTYEQYFGPGTRLTVT.